This TCR beta chain was sequenced in a study of T cell changes during pregnancy in multiple sclerosis. TCRdb keeps only in-frame clones here, not all; method: immunoSEQ multiplex PCR. The sample lists over 70,000 clones, around 90% occurring once. Trimming cost V 5 bases and J 7 bases, with 11 bases left between them. The CDR3 runs to 12 residues. From germline, CDR1 is SQVTM and CDR2 ANQGSEA. This clone has only a few counts. The chain carries TRBV29-1 and TRBJ2-2; D possibly corresponds to TRBD2 (6 bases). Sequenced material: peripheral blood, taken in the first trimester of pregnancy. The sequence was collected from a female donor in good health, enrolled as a control in a pregnancy study. The CDR3 loop reads CSVRTGGGELFF. Written as DNA, the CDR3 is TGCAGCGTTCGGACCGGGGGCGGGGAGCTGTTTTTT.